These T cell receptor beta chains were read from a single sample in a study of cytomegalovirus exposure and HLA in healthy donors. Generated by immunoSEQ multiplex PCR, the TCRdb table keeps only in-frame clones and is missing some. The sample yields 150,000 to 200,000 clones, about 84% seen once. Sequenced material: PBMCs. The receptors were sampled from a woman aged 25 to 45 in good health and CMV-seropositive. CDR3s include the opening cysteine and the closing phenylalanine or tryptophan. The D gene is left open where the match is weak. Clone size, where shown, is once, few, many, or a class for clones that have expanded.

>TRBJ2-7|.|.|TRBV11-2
CASSLVGQRYEQYF
TGTGCCAGCAGCTTAGTTGGACAACGCTACGAGCAGTACTTC
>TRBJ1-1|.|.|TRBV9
CASSSLGGRNTEAFF
TGTGCCAGCAGCTCCCTCGGGGGGCGGAACACTGAAGCTTTCTTT
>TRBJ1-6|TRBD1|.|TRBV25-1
CASSDRTGVASPLHF
TGTGCCAGCAGTGATAGGACAGGGGTAGCATCACCCCTCCACTTT
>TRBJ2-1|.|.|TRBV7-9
CASSGSLLAYNEQFF
TGTGCCAGCAGCGGGAGTCTGCTAGCTTACAATGAGCAGTTCTTC
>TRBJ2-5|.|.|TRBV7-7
CASSLVFRGEETQYF
TGTGCTAGCAGCTTAGTGTTCAGGGGCGAAGAGACCCAGTACTTC
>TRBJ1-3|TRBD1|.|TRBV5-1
CASSTVPAGQGARNTIYF
TGCGCCAGCAGCACGGTTCCAGCGGGACAGGGGGCCAGAAACACCATATATTTT
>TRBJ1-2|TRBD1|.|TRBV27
CASSGQGARISF
TGTGCCAGCAGTGGACAGGGGGCGAGGATCAGCTTC
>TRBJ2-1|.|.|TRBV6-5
CASSRYPNSYNEQFF
TGTGCCAGCAGTCGGTACCCAAACTCCTACAATGAGCAGTTCTTC
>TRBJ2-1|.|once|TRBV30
CAWQGKAENEQFF
TGTGCCTGGCAGGGAAAGGCTGAAAATGAGCAGTTCTTC
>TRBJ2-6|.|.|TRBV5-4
CASSLVGGSGANGLTF
TGTGCCAGCAGCTTGGTTGGGGGGAGTGGGGCCAACGGCCTGACTTTC
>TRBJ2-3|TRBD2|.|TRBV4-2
CASSQRRAGEADTQYF
TGTGCCAGCAGCCAACGGCGAGCGGGAGAGGCAGATACGCAGTATTTT